This TCR beta chain was obtained from a study of blood T cell repertoires in COVID-19 (dated by TCRdb to 2018 to 2021). A note on the overall study: Samples covering the acute and convalescent phases of COVID-19 were provided by collaborators in the United States, Italy and Spain. The samples were drawn from the first 160 participants of the ongoing ImmuneRACE study and from 1,200 or so subjects provided by 6 global collaborators. The repertoires were released in a freely available public database intended as a resource for research on the immune response to SARS-CoV-2. Deeply sampled blood TCRbeta repertoires from subjects exposed to, actively infected with, or recovered from COVID-19 were included in the dataset. Where HLA class I and class II types were available, the types were taken from metadata supplied by the sample provider, not from assay-based typing. The prospective study material was composed of cDNA or gDNA derived from T cells, B-cell-depleted T cells, or PBMCs. A de-identified subject ID, COVID-19 status, age in years and sex were almost always included in the sample metadata. The investigation overall reported the following: The quantity of clinical and demographic metadata differed by source and by participant and was supplied without curation.

Whole blood was collected in K2EDTA tubes by collaborating institutions according to the institutions' own protocols. For TCRbeta analysis, collaborators shipped samples as frozen whole blood, isolated PBMCs, or DNA extracted from either of those sample types. CDR1 and CDR2, looked up from the germline V gene (reference sequence), are LGHDT and YNNKEL. The CDR3 measures 13 amino acids from cysteine to phenylalanine. The retained sequence is limited to the CDR3, 39 bases, with the frame set at the first base. Deletion took 2 bases off V and 8 bases off J, with a span of 12 bases between the germline ends. Points on this clone: What this receptor recognizes is not known. Base qualities are not recorded, but no much larger clone differs from it by a single base.

TCRbeta CDR3 regions were amplified from genomic DNA by means of the immunoSEQ Assay, a bias-controlled multiplex PCR. Per the original workflow: Nucleated cell counts per sample were estimated from amplification of reference gene primers within the assay. To quantify the absolute abundance of each unique TCRbeta CDR3 rearrangement, sequence reads were collapsed and filtered. Productive Simpson clonality was computed per sample as the square root of Simpson's diversity index over productive rearrangements. TCRdb limited this immuneACCESS table to in-frame rearrangements with V and J called. A share of clones is missing; checked studies link under half to unresolved V genes, and the rest is unexplained. V and J calls and clone size are as listed in that table; D and trimming were resolved from the DNA. The table for this sample lists tens of thousands of clones; 80% of them were counted only once. Under 25% of the sample is held by the ten biggest clonotypes.

This receptor chain uses TRBV3-1 (or the pseudogene TRBV3-2) and TRBJ1-2; the D gene is perhaps TRBD1, from 5 matching bases. The origin of this receptor is a woman of 80 years or more with acute or convalescent COVID-19. The sequencing sample was made of peripheral blood. The CDR3 reads CASSQQGLGGYTF. The sequenced DNA: TGTGCCAGCAGCCAACAGGGTTTGGGGGGCTACACCTTC.